This T cell receptor (beta chain) comes out of a study of T cell responses to AZD1222 COVID-19 vaccine. Findings and caveats of the study: With two AZD1222 doses given, Spike-specific TCR breadth and depth both rose. Possibly, clonal diversity was underestimated; donors were largely white British and included more females.

This clone was counted a single time. As yet, its antigen is unknown. Libraries were prepared by immunoSEQ multiplex PCR; TCRdb keeps only in-frame clonotypes and omits some of them. The data hold roughly 110,000 clones, with 90% to 95% observed a single time. The sequences come from peripheral blood, collected 28 days after the second AZD1222 dose. The TCR comes from an adult who received the AZD1222 COVID-19 vaccine.

CDR3 in amino acids: CASSHQGQGAMNTEAFF. The DNA for the CDR3 is TGCGCCAGCAGCCACCAAGGACAGGGGGCGATGAACACTGAAGCTTTCTTT. The chain employs TRBV4-1 and TRBJ1-1, with 11 bases aligning to TRBD1. The length of the CDR3 is 17 residues. Trimming took 3 bases from V and 0 from J; bases not matched to a gene: 6. CDR1 and CDR2 (germline): MGHRA, YSYEKL.